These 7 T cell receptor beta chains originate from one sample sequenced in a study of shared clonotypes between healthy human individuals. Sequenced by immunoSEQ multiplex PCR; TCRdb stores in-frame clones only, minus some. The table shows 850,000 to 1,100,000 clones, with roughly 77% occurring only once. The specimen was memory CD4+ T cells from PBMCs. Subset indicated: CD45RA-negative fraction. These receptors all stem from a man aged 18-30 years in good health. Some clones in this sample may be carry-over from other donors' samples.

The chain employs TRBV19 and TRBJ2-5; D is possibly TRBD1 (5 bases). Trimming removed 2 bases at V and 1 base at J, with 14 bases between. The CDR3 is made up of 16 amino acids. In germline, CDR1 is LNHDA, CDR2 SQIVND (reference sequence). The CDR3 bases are TGTGCCAGTAGTATATTAGGGGCCGAAAGCCAAGAGACCCAGTACTTC. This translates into CASSILGAESQETQYF.

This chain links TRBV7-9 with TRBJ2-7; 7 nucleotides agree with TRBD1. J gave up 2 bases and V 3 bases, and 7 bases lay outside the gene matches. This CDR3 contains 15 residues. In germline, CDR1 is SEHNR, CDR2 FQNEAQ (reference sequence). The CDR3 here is CASSLQGVPPYEQYF. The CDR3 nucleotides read TGTGCCAGCAGCTTGCAGGGGGTTCCACCCTACGAGCAGTACTTC.

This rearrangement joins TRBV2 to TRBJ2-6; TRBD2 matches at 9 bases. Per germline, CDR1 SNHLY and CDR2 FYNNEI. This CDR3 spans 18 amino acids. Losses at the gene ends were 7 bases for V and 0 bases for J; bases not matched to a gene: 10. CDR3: CASTLTGTSPSGANVLTF. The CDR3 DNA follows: TGTGCCAGCACTCTCACCGGGACTAGCCCCTCTGGGGCCAACGTCCTGACTTTC.

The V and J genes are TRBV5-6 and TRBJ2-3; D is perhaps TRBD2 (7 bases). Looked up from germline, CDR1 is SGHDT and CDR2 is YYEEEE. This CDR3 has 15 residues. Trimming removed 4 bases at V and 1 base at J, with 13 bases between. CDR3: CASSGAGAGTDTQYF. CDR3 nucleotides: TGTGCCAGCAGCGGCGCGGGGGCCGGCACAGATACGCAGTATTTT.

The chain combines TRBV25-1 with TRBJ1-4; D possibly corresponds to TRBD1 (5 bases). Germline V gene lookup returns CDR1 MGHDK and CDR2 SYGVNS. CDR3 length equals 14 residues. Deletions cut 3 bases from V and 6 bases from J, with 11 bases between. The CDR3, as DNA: TGTGCCAGCAGTGACATGCTAGGGGATGAAAAACTGTTTTTT. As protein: CASSDMLGDEKLFF.

CDR3 in DNA: TGTGCCAGCAGCTTACAGGCCAGATCTAATGAAAAACTGTTTTTT. Its translation is CASSLQARSNEKLFF. The rearrangement uses TRBV7-2 and TRBJ1-4; D unclear. Germline CDR1 and CDR2: SGHTA and FQGNSA. V lost 2 bases and J lost 3, with 10 bases in between. This CDR3 region has 15 residues.

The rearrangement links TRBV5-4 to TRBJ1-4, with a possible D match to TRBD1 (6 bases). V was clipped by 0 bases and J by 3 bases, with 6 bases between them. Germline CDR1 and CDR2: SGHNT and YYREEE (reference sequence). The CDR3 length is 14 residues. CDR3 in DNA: TGTGCCAGCAGCTTGGACAGGGCTAATGAAAAACTGTTTTTT. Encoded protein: CASSLDRANEKLFF.